This T cell receptor beta chain was obtained from a study of pediatric ulcerative colitis. CDR1 is SNHLY and CDR2 is FYNNEI in the germline V gene. The CDR3 length is 15 residues. V lost 3 bases and J 5 bases, leaving 14 bases between the germline ends. The method was immunoSEQ multiplex PCR; TCRdb's version includes in-frame clones alone and lacks a portion of them. The profile shows about 35,000 clones, approximately 78% of them singletons. Rectal tissue came from one to two pinch biopsies taken at colonoscopy. V is TRBV2 and J is TRBJ2-1; D perhaps matches TRBD1 (5 bases). The source of this sequence is a boy younger than 18 with mild ulcerative colitis. Specimen: gut tissue. The CDR3 nucleotides are TGTGCCAGCAGTGAGAAGGGGCTCGATAACAATGAGCAGTTCTTC. This gives the protein CASSEKGLDNNEQFF. Full variable domain (rest looked up from reference TRBV2 and TRBJ2-1): EPEVTQTPSHQVTQMGQEVILRCVPISNHLYFYWYRQILGQKVEFLVSFYNNEISEKSEIFDDQFSVERPDGSNFTLKIRSTKLEDSAMYFCASSEKGLDNNEQFFGPGTRLTVL.